This paragraph reports one T cell receptor beta chain. Its antigen is not identified. This entry belongs to a study of cytomegalovirus exposure and HLA in healthy donors. PCR used 60 Vbeta primers and 13 Jbeta primers. TCRdb's copy holds only in-frame clones and misses some; the assay was immunoSEQ multiplex PCR. The sample has almost 200,000 clones, about 85% seen once. Germline values: CDR1 SNHLY, CDR2 FYNNEI. CDR3 length: 14 residues. After removal of 3 bases from V and 6 bases from J, the junction contained 4 bases not matched to a gene. Study observations and caveats: Researchers had no immune exposure information except CMV serostatus available. At a 0.05 false discovery rate, a later analysis found approximately 15,000 TCR beta sequences to be associated with HLA alleles. Cytomegalovirus association was assigned to 150 to 200 TCR beta chains.

The J gene is TRBJ1-5, the V gene TRBV2; 8 nucleotides line up with TRBD1. This sequence was found in a male donor in good health and CMV-seropositive. Source material: PBMCs. For the CDR3, the DNA is TGTGCCAGCAGTGATGACAGGGGAGTTCAGCCCCAGCATTTT. It translates to CASSDDRGVQPQHF.